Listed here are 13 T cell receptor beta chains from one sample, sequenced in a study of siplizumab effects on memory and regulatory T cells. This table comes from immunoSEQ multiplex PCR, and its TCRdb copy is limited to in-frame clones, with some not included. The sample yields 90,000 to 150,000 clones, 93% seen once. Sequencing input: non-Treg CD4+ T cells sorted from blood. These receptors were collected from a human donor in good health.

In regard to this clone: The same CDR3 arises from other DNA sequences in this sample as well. The CDR3 reads CASSAANYGYTF. CDR3 DNA: TGTGCCAGTAGTGCAGCAAACTATGGCTACACCTTC. The chain uses TRBV19 and TRBJ1-2; no firm D call. V was pared by 5 bases and J by 2 bases, with 6 bases between. The CDR3 length is 12 residues. CDR1 and CDR2 from the germline V gene are LNHDA and SQIVND (reference sequence). Variable domain in full (rest from reference TRBV19 and TRBJ1-2): DGGITQSPKYLFRKEGQNVTLSCEQNLNHDAMYWYRQDPGQGLRLIYYSQIVNDFQKGDIAEGYSVSREKKESFPLTVTSAQKNPTAFYLCASSAANYGYTFGSGTRLTVV.

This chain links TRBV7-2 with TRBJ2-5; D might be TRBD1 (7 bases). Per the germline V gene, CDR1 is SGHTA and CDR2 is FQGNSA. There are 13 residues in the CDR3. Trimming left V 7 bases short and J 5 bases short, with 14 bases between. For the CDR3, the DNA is TGTGCCAGCATCAGGGGGGTTGAGGAGACCCAGTACTTC. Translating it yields CASIRGVEETQYF.

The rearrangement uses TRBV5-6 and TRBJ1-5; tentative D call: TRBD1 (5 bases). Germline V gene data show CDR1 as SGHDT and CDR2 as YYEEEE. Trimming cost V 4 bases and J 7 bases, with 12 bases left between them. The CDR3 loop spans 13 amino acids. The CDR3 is CASSAVGGQPQHF. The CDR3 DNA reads TGTGCCAGCAGCGCCGTGGGGGGGCAGCCCCAGCATTTT.

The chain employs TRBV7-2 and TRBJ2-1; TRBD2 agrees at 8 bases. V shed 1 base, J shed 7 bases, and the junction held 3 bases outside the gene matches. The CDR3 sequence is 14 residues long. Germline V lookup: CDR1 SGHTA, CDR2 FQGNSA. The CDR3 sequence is CASSLERGLNEQFF. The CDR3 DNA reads TGTGCCAGCAGCTTAGAGCGGGGGCTAAATGAGCAGTTCTTC.

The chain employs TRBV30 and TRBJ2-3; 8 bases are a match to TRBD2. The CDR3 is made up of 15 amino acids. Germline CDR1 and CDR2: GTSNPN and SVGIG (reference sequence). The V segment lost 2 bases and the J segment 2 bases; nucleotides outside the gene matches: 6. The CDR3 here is CAWSSGGRVTDTQYF. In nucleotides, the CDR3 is TGTGCCTGGAGTTCGGGGGGGCGGGTCACAGATACGCAGTATTTT.

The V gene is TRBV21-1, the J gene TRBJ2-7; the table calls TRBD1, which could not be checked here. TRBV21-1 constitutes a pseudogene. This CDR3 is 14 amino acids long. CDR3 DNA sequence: TGTGCCAGCAGCAAAACTATGTGTCGGCAGGGTCAGTACTTC. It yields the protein CASSKTMCRQGQYF.

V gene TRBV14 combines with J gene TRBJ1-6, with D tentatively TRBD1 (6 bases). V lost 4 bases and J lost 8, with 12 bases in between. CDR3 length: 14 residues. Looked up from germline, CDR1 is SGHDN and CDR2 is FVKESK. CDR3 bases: TGTGCCAGCAGCCTGGGGGGGGCTTATTCACCCCTCCACTTT. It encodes CASSLGGAYSPLHF.

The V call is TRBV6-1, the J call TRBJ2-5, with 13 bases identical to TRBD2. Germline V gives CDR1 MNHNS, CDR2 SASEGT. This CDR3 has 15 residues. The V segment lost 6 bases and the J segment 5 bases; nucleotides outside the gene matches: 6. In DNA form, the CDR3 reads TGTGCCAGCAGGGGACTAGCGGGGTGGGGCGAGACCCAGTACTTC. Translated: CASRGLAGWGETQYF.

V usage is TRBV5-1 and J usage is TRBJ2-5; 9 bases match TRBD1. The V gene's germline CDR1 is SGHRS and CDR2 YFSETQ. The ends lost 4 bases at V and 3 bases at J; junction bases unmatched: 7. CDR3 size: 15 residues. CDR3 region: CASSGQTGGEETQYF. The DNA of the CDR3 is TGCGCCAGCAGCGGACAGACAGGGGGTGAAGAGACCCAGTACTTC.

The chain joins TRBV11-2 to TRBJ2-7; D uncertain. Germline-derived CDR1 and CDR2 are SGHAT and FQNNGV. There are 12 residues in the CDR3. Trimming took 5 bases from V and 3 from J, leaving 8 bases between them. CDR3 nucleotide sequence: TGTGCCAGCAGCACTAATTTCTACGAGCAGTACTTC. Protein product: CASSTNFYEQYF.

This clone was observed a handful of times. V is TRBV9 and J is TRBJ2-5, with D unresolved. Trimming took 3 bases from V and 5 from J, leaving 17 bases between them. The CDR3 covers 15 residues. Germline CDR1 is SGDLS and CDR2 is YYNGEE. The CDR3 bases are TGTGCCAGCAGCGAGACTCTTGGGTTTTGGGAGACCCAGTACTTC. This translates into CASSETLGFWETQYF.

CDR3 region: CASSLVGQGASYNSPLHF. CDR3 nucleotides: TGTGCCAGCAGCTTAGTGGGACAGGGTGCCTCCTATAATTCACCCCTCCACTTT. V gene TRBV7-9 combines with J gene TRBJ1-6; the match to TRBD1 covers 9 bases. V shed 1 base and J 0 bases; nucleotides not matched to a gene: 4. Germline CDR1 reads SEHNR; CDR2 reads FQNEAQ (reference sequence). This CDR3 comprises 18 residues.

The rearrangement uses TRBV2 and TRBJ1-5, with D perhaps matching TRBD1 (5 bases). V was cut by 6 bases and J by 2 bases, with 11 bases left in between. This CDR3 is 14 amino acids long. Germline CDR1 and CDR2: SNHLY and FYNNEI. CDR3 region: CASSGGYGNQPQHF. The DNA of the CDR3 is TGTGCCAGCAGCGGGGGTTATGGCAATCAGCCCCAGCATTTT.